Below are 10 T cell receptor beta chains sequenced from a single sample in a study of CD8+CD57+ T cells in acquired aplastic anemia. CD8+CD57+ cell expansion had been shown by flow cytometry in patients chosen for sequencing. Template material for TCR beta VDJ and CDR3 profiling consisted of genomic DNA. Using its own MiXCR run on the reads, TCRdb lists one record per CDR3 protein. The profile covers about half a million distinct CDR3 sequences, with around 30% appearing a single time and roughly 0.8% taken by the ten largest. Sequenced: sorted CD4+, CD8+, or CD8+CD57+ T cells (not recorded which) from PBMCs. Receptor source: a human donor with aplastic anemia.

There are a few counts of this clonotype. This rearrangement joins TRBV12-3 or TRBV12-4 to TRBJ1-4; possibly TRBD1 for D (5 bases). CDR3 length: 15 amino acids. V dropped 3 bases and J dropped 4 bases, with 12 bases sitting between them. The DNA of the CDR3 is TGTGCCAGCAGTTTCGCAGGGATAGGTAATGAAAAACTGTTTTTT. Translation: CASSFAGIGNEKLFF.

This clonotype showed up many times. The J gene is TRBJ2-7, the V gene TRBV19; 8 nucleotides agree with TRBD2. Trimming removed 6 bases from V and 6 bases from J; junction bases left unmatched: 7. CDR3 size: 13 residues. The germline V gene encodes CDR1 LNHDA and CDR2 SQIVND (reference sequence). CDR3 DNA sequence: TGTGCCAGTAGCCCAAGCGGGAGACGCGAGCAGTACTTC. Its translation is CASSPSGRREQYF.

The chain links TRBV4-3 to TRBJ2-6; TRBD1 matches 11 bases. Germline trimming cut 6 bases from V and 0 bases from J; bases unmatched to any gene: 4. Germline V lookup: CDR1 LGHNA, CDR2 YSLEER. CDR3 length: 17 amino acids. DNA for the CDR3: TGCGCCAGCAGTCCCGGGACAGGGGGCTCTGGGGCCAACGTCCTGACTTTC. Amino acid sequence: CASSPGTGGSGANVLTF.

This clonotype was recorded at least ten times. The chain recombines TRBV2 with TRBJ2-3; possible D gene TRBD1, 6 bases. The CDR3 is made up of 13 amino acids. The ends were cut back, 6 bases at V and 4 bases at J, with 11 bases in the middle. CDR1 and CDR2 (germline): SNHLY, FYNNEI. CDR3: CASRADSPDTQYF. CDR3 nucleotide sequence: TGTGCCAGCAGGGCGGACAGCCCAGATACGCAGTATTTT.

This chain uses TRBV7-9 with TRBJ2-5; D unresolved. Trimming left V 2 bases short and J 2 bases short, with 6 bases between. The V gene's germline CDR1 is SEHNR and CDR2 FQNEAQ (reference sequence). This CDR3 region has 13 residues. Written as DNA, the CDR3 is TGTGCCAGCAGCTTACAGACTCAAGAGACCCAGTACTTC. Its translation is CASSLQTQETQYF.

The rearrangement uses TRBV19 and TRBJ1-3, with D perhaps TRBD1 (5 bases). This CDR3 region has 15 residues. V was pared by 11 bases and J by 0 bases, with 17 bases between. CDR1 and CDR2 from the germline V gene are LNHDA and SQIVND (reference sequence). As DNA, the CDR3 is TGTGCCTCCGGGGGGACTCCCGACTCTGGAAACACCATATATTTT. As protein: CASGGTPDSGNTIYF.

For this clonotype: The DNA is left out, because the CDR3 cannot be placed on it with certainty; the CDR3 is given as TCRdb lists it. This chain connects TRBV25-1 to TRBJ2-7; TRBD1 is the table's D call, not checked against the DNA. From germline, CDR1 is MGHDK and CDR2 SYGVNS. Counting both end residues, the CDR3 totals 11 amino acids. The CDR3: CASSVGQGAYF.

The chain joins TRBV7-3 to TRBJ2-2; unclear D gene. The CDR3 length is 14 residues. CDR1 is SGHTA, CDR2 FQGTGA, per germline. V lost 1 base and J lost 3, with 6 bases in between. The CDR3 sequence: CASSLSAYTGELFF. As DNA, the CDR3 is TGTGCCAGCAGCTTAAGTGCATACACCGGGGAGCTGTTTTTT.

The rearrangement joins TRBV12-3 or TRBV12-4 to TRBJ2-5, with D tentatively TRBD1 (6 bases). V was clipped by 3 bases and J by 2 bases, with 13 bases between them. The CDR3 runs 15 residues. The CDR3 DNA sequence: TGTGCCAGCAGTTTGAGGACAGCGAAACAAGAGACCCAGTACTTC. The encoded protein is CASSLRTAKQETQYF.

In the case of this clonotype: Since the CDR3 does not end with the conserved phenylalanine or tryptophan, this likely comes from a read error. This chain uses TRBV20-1 with TRBJ2-7; 12 bases line up with TRBD2. The CDR3 sequence is 15 residues long. The germline CDR1 and CDR2 sequences are DFQATT and SNEGSKA (reference sequence). V shed 4 bases, J shed 2 bases, and the junction held 6 bases outside the gene matches. The CDR3 sequence is CSANNPSGRAYEQYS. For the CDR3, the DNA is TGCAGTGCTAATAACCCTAGCGGGAGGGCCTACGAGCAGTACTCC.